The 7 T cell receptor beta chains given below trace back to one sample, sequenced in a study of immune evolution from preneoplasia to lung adenocarcinoma (dated by TCRdb to the early 2020s). The library was produced with the immunoSEQ multiplex PCR assay. Here the immuneACCESS table is served through TCRdb, limited to in-frame sequences with V and J called. Missing clones are a known gap in these copies; in checked studies unresolved V genes cover under half, and the rest lacks a known reason. The sample yields several thousand clones; roughly 85% were counted once. About 5% of the sample is taken by the ten largest. The sequenced material came from FFPE invasive lung adenocarcinoma tissue. This sample's cell subset or site label indicates: frankly invasive lung adenocarcinoma (ADC). The receptors stem from a person aged 45 to 69 with lung adenocarcinoma.

The chain couples TRBV28 to TRBJ1-2, with D perhaps TRBD1 (6 bases). Looked up from germline, CDR1 is MDHEN and CDR2 is SYDVKM. CDR3 size: 15 residues. V lost 6 bases to trimming and J lost 0 bases, with 14 bases between them. The CDR3 DNA reads TGTGCCAGCAGCCCCCTCGGGACAACTAACTATGGCTACACCTTC. Its translation is CASSPLGTTNYGYTF.

The chain recombines TRBV29-1 with TRBJ1-4; D ambiguous. Trimming removed 6 bases at V and 6 bases at J, with 8 bases between. There are 11 residues in the CDR3. Germline CDR1 reads SQVTM; CDR2 reads ANQGSEA. The CDR3 sequence: CSVRWYEKLFF. CDR3 coding DNA: TGCAGCGTCCGGTGGTATGAAAAACTGTTTTTT.

This chain links TRBV19 with TRBJ2-7, with a weak D call TRBD1 (6 bases). The germline V gene encodes CDR1 LNHDA and CDR2 SQIVND (reference sequence). The CDR3 runs to 13 residues. V was pared by 6 bases and J by 3 bases, with 12 bases between. In DNA, the CDR3 is TGTGCCAGTAGAAGGGCAGGGGACTACGAGCAGTACTTC. It specifies CASRRAGDYEQYF.

V gene TRBV27 combines with J gene TRBJ2-7; D is possibly TRBD2 (5 bases). CDR3 length equals 15 residues. V was pared by 0 bases and J by 4 bases, with 13 bases between. The V gene's germline CDR1 is MNHEY and CDR2 SMNVEV (reference sequence). The CDR3 DNA follows: TGTGCCAGCAGTTTATCGGTTGGCAGGACTTACGAGCAGTACTTC. Protein sequence: CASSLSVGRTYEQYF.

This clone has only a few counts. The chain couples TRBV28 to TRBJ1-5; no reliable D call. This CDR3 region has 15 residues. V dropped 2 bases and J dropped 3 bases, with 11 bases sitting between them. The germline V gene encodes CDR1 MDHEN and CDR2 SYDVKM. The CDR3 loop reads CASSLPGDYNQPQHF. CDR3 coding DNA: TGTGCCAGCAGTTTACCAGGAGACTACAATCAGCCCCAGCATTTT.

The chain employs TRBV5-1 and TRBJ2-1; 11 bases agree with TRBD2. The V and J ends lost 3 bases and 0 bases, in that order; junction bases with no gene match: 11. The CDR3 loop spans 19 amino acids. CDR1 SGHRS and CDR2 YFSETQ come from the germline V gene. The CDR3 loop reads CASSSVGTSGVSSYNEQFF. The DNA of the CDR3 is TGCGCCAGCAGCTCCGTCGGGACTAGCGGCGTAAGCTCCTACAATGAGCAGTTCTTC.

The J gene is TRBJ2-1, the V gene TRBV20-1; D is uncertain. CDR1 is DFQATT, CDR2 SNEGSKA, per germline (reference sequence). The CDR3 covers 11 residues. With 4 bases removed from V and 2 bases from J, the gap between germline ends came to 3 bases. The CDR3 nucleotides read TGCAGTGCTAACCCCTACAATGAGCAGTTCTTC. This gives the protein CSANPYNEQFF.